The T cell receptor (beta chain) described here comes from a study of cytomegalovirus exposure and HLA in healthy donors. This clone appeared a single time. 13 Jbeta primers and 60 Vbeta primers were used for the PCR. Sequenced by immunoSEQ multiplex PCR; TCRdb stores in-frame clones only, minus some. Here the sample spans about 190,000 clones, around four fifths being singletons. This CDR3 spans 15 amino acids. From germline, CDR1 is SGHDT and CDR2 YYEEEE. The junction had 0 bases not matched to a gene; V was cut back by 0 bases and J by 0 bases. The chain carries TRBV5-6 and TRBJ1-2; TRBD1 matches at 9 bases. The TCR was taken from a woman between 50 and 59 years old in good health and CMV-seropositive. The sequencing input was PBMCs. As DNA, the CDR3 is TGTGCCAGCAGCTTGGGGACAGGGGCTAACTATGGCTACACCTTC. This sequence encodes CASSLGTGANYGYTF.